The sequence of this TCR beta chain was determined in a study of T cell repertoires in cytomegalovirus infection. TCRdb reprocessed the reads with MiXCR, giving one entry per CDR3 protein. The profile shows 350,000 to 500,000 distinct CDR3 sequences, approximately 31% of them singletons. CDR3 length: 15 residues. V gave up 0 bases and J gave up 2 bases, with 8 bases separating them. From germline, CDR1 is MNHEY and CDR2 SMNVEV (reference sequence). The receptor's source is a human donor in good health (CMV status not recorded). Some clones in this sample may be carry-over from other donors' samples. V usage is TRBV27 and J usage is TRBJ1-5; D ambiguous. Sequencing was carried out using PBMCs. The CDR3 is CASSLSGEGNQPQHF. CDR3 DNA: TGTGCCAGCAGTTTATCTGGGGAGGGCAATCAGCCCCAGCATTTT.